Here is one T cell receptor beta chain with its context. The data belong to a study of T cell clones after liver transplantation. Method: immunoSEQ multiplex PCR; TCRdb's copy keeps in-frame clones and lacks some. Seen here are roughly 100,000 clones, 75% to 90% observed once, and the top ten hold approximately 0.99%. This sequence originates from a human donor who received a liver transplant. Sequenced here: CD4+ T cells from blood, sampled before liver transplant.

CDR3 sequence reads: CASSQDLERARDNEQFF. The CDR3 DNA reads TGTGCCAGCAGCCAAGATCTCGAACGGGCCCGTGACAATGAGCAGTTCTTC. V is TRBV4-2 and J is TRBJ2-1; the D is unclear. The CDR3 loop spans 17 amino acids. V shed 0 bases and J shed 5 bases, with 17 bases lying between them. Germline assignment: CDR1 LGHNA and CDR2 YNFKEQ.